The 2 T cell receptor beta chains in this list originate from one sample, sequenced in a study of blood T cells in healthy people across ages. A J-beta primer mix and a sample-barcoded 5' primer were used in a second PCR of about 6 to 12 cycles. Each CDR3 protein gets one entry after TCRdb re-called the 5' RACE reads with MiXCR. The data show roughly 730,000 distinct CDR3 sequences, approximately 53% seen once. The sequencing input was blood. These receptors were obtained from a man aged 40-49 years in good health.

This clonotype appeared a few times. A read error may account for a junction end that differs from germline. The chain links TRBV10-3 to TRBJ1-5, with unresolved D. This CDR3 has 13 residues. Looked up from germline, CDR1 is ENHRY and CDR2 is SYGVKD. The CDR3 here is CAITGDSNQPQHF. CDR3 DNA: TGTGCGATCACTGGGGATAGCAATCAGCCCCAGCATTTT.

This clonotype occurred once. The V call is TRBV28, the J call TRBJ2-7, with TRBD2 identical over 9 bases. Germline CDR1 and CDR2: MDHEN and SYDVKM. The V and J ends lost 5 bases and 2 bases, in that order; junction bases with no gene match: 10. This CDR3 is built from 16 residues. CDR3 amino acids: CASSIPGLAIAYEQYF. The DNA for the CDR3 is TGTGCCAGCAGTATCCCGGGACTAGCTATAGCCTACGAGCAGTACTTC.